The TCR beta chain under discussion was sequenced for a study of T cell responses to AZD1222 COVID-19 vaccine. Overall study findings and caveats: Donors skewed white British and female; clonal diversity was possibly underestimated. Samples come after the peak T cell response, not at day 14. Reportedly, close to half of spike-specific TCRs are directed against unmutated variant regions. Among those given AZD1222, only six were seropositive at baseline.

In this sample, this clone turned up once. Its antigen remains unidentified. Assay: immunoSEQ multiplex PCR; the TCRdb copy retains only in-frame clones and omits some. The table lists approximately 140,000 clones, approximately 90% of them singletons, with 2.5% to 3% in the top ten. This TCR was sampled from an adult in good health. The sequences come from peripheral blood, collected on day 0 of MenACWY control vaccination.

The chain's CDR3 is CASSVGAGPVQGEAFF. The CDR3 coding sequence is TGTGCCAGCAGCGTAGGGGCGGGCCCCGTTCAGGGTGAAGCTTTCTTT. The chain is built from TRBV9 and TRBJ1-1, with D possibly TRBD1 on 5 matching bases. Germline-derived CDR1 and CDR2 are SGDLS and YYNGEE. V was clipped by 0 bases and J by 7 bases, with 19 bases between them. The length of the CDR3 is 16 residues. Variable domain in full (rest from reference TRBV9 and TRBJ1-1): DSGVTQTPKHLITATGQRVTLRCSPRSGDLSVYWYQQSLDQGLQFLIQYYNGEERAKGNILERFSAQQFPDLHSELNLSSLELGDSALYFCASSVGAGPVQGEAFFGQGTRLTVV.